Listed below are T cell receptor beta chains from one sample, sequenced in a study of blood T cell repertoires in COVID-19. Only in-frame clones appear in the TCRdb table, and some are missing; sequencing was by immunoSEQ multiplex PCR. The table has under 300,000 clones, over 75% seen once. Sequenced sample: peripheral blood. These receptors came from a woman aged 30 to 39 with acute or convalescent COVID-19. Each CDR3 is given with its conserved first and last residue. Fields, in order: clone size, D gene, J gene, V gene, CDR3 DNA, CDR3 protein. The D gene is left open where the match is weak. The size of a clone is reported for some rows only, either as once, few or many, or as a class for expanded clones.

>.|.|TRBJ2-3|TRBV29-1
TGCAGCGTTCGCACAGGGCCGGATACGCAGTATTTT
CSVRTGPDTQYF
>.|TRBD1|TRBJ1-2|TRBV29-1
TGCAGCGTCCAGACAGGGGGCTATGGCTACACCTTC
CSVQTGGYGYTF
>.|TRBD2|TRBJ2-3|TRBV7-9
TGTGCCAGCAGTTCGAATGGGGCTAGCGGGAGACCCTCAGATACGCAGTATTTT
CASSSNGASGRPSDTQYF
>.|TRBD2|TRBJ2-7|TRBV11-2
TGTGCCAGCAGCTTAGATGGGGCGGGAGCGGTCGAGCAGTACTTC
CASSLDGAGAVEQYF
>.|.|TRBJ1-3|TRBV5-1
TGCGCCAGCAGCTTGCAGGCCCAGGGTGGAAACACCATATATTTT
CASSLQAQGGNTIYF
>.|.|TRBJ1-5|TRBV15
TGTGCCACCAGCCAGGACATACAGCCCCAGCATTTT
CATSQDIQPQHF
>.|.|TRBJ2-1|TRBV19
TGTGCCATAGCAACGGGACACAGCTACAATGAGCAGTTCTTC
CAIATGHSYNEQFF
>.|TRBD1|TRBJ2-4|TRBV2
TGTGCCAGCAGTGAAATAGGGACAGGGGTTAAAAACATTCAGTACTTC
CASSEIGTGVKNIQYF
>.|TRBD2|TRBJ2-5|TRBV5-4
TGTGCCAGCAGCTTGGATGCGGGAGGGACCCAGTACTTC
CASSLDAGGTQYF
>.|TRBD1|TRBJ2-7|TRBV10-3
TGTGCCATCAGTGAGGCGGGACAGGGAAAGGACGAGCAGTACTTC
CAISEAGQGKDEQYF
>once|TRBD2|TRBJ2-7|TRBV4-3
TGCGCCAGCAGCCAAGAATTGGGCAGCCTAGCGGGGGGCTACGAGCAGTACTTC
CASSQELGSLAGGYEQYF
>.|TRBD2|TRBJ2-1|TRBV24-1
TGTGCCACCAGTGATCTAGCGGGACCTAGGCAGTTCTTC
CATSDLAGPRQFF
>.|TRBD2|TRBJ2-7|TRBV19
TGTGCCAGTAGTATAGGGGGGGGATCTTCCTACGAGCAGTACTTC
CASSIGGGSSYEQYF
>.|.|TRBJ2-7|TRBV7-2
TGTGCCAGCACCAACAACAGAGCGGCCTACGAGCAGTACTTC
CASTNNRAAYEQYF